The 26 T cell receptor beta chains below come from one sample, sequenced in a study of pediatric ulcerative colitis. The rectum was sampled with one to two pinch biopsies at colonoscopy. Clones were read by immunoSEQ multiplex PCR, and TCRdb kept only the in-frame ones, dropping some. Of tens of thousands of clones listed, roughly two thirds were seen once; the top ten hold around 16%. Source material: gut tissue. The source is a boy aged 5-17 years with severe ulcerative colitis.

This clone was seen more than once but under ten times. This chain joins TRBV29-1 and TRBJ2-7; D ambiguous. Germline V CDR1 and CDR2: SQVTM, ANQGSEA. With 6 bases removed from V and 1 base from J, the gap between germline ends came to 10 bases. This CDR3 region has 12 residues. CDR3 DNA sequence: TGCAGCGTGGGTCCATCGTCCTACGAGCAGTACTTC. This sequence encodes CSVGPSSYEQYF.

The chain joins TRBV6-1 to TRBJ2-1; TRBD2 aligns across 9 bases. With V trimmed by 0 bases and J by 0 bases, 6 bases remained unmatched. This CDR3 region has 18 residues. Germline assignment: CDR1 MNHNS and CDR2 SASEGT. The CDR3 sequence: CASSEAAGGPYSYNEQFF. CDR3 DNA: TGTGCCAGCAGTGAAGCGGCGGGGGGGCCGTACTCCTACAATGAGCAGTTCTTC.

CDR3 nucleotide sequence: TGTGCCAGCTCACCAGCGAGAGGGTCCGTCATCCACTTT. Translation: CASSPARGSVIHF. The chain employs TRBV18 and TRBJ1-6; D not certain. The germline V and J ends were trimmed by 2 bases and 17 bases, with 16 bases remaining between them. This CDR3 is 13 amino acids long. Germline CDR1 KGHSH, CDR2 LQKENI.

Points on this clone: The sample carries other DNA sequences with the same CDR3. The chain links TRBV18 to TRBJ1-2; no clear D gene. The CDR3 extends over 13 amino acids. Germline lookup yields CDR1 KGHSH and CDR2 LQKENI. The V end lost 3 bases, the J end lost 8 bases, and 13 bases lay between the germline ends. This chain's CDR3 is CASSPSDTRGYTF. DNA of the CDR3: TGTGCCAGCTCACCCTCAGATACTAGGGGCTACACCTTC.

The V gene is TRBV10-3, the J gene TRBJ2-1; 9 positions agree with TRBD2. This CDR3 has 17 amino acids. Unmatched junction bases numbered 8, after V lost 0 bases and J lost 5 bases. Germline V gene sequence: CDR1 ENHRY, CDR2 SYGVKD. Written as DNA, the CDR3 is TGTGCCATCAGTGAGTCCCTGGCTAGCGGGGACCACAATGAGCAGTTCTTC. It codes for CAISESLASGDHNEQFF.

The gene calls are TRBV5-6 and TRBJ1-5; a weak D match, TRBD1 (6 bases). The CDR3 sequence is 15 residues long. Germline CDR1 is SGHDT and CDR2 is YYEEEE. V lost 4 bases to trimming and J lost 4 bases, with 15 bases between them. CDR3 DNA: TGTGCCAGCAGCATCTTTGGGACACTTAATCAGCCCCAGCATTTT. It is translated as CASSIFGTLNQPQHF.

J is TRBJ2-1 and V is TRBV5-8, with 12 positions matching TRBD2. The CDR3 spans 17 residues. The germline V gene encodes CDR1 SGHTS and CDR2 YDEGEE. V gave up 1 base and J gave up 7 bases; unmatched junction bases: 9. The CDR3 nucleotides read TGTGCCAGCAGCTTGTTCCTCACTAGCGGGGGGTCGAATGAGCAGTTCTTC. Translation gives CASSLFLTSGGSNEQFF.

This clone has more than one count but fewer than ten. The chain joins TRBV7-7 to TRBJ1-4; tentatively, D is TRBD1 (6 bases). Germline CDR1 and CDR2: SSHAT and FNYEAQ (reference sequence). There are 14 residues in the CDR3. V was pared by 5 bases and J by 7 bases, with 14 bases between. The CDR3 DNA sequence: TGTGCCAGCAGCCCTACAGGGTTAAGTGAAAAACTGTTTTTT. Translating it yields CASSPTGLSEKLFF.

This clone was counted only a few times. The chain has TRBV11-2 and TRBJ2-1; D gene unclear. CDR3 length: 15 amino acids. Germline V CDR1 and CDR2: SGHAT, FQNNGV. V was pared by 2 bases and J by 0 bases, with 8 bases between. For the CDR3, the DNA is TGTGCCAGCAGCTTAAGATGGAGCTCCTACAATGAGCAGTTCTTC. The encoded protein is CASSLRWSSYNEQFF.

The CDR3 sequence: CAWTARGENTDTQYF. CDR3 sequence (DNA): TGTGCCTGGACCGCGCGGGGGGAGAATACAGATACGCAGTATTTT. J is TRBJ2-3 and V is TRBV30; 8 bases line up with TRBD2. The CDR3 is made up of 15 amino acids. The V segment lost 4 bases and the J segment 3 bases; nucleotides outside the gene matches: 9. The germline CDR1 and CDR2 sequences are GTSNPN and SVGIG (reference sequence).

This chain uses TRBV18 with TRBJ2-1, with TRBD1 identical over 8 bases. The CDR3 sequence is 13 residues long. V lost 3 bases to trimming and J lost 7 bases; unmatched junction nucleotides: 2. CDR1 is KGHSH and CDR2 is LQKENI in the germline V gene. The CDR3 DNA reads as TGTGCCAGCTCACCCGACAGGGGTAATGAGCAGTTCTTC. Amino acid sequence: CASSPDRGNEQFF.

This chain connects TRBV28 to TRBJ2-3, with 9 bases matching TRBD2. The CDR3 length is 13 residues. In germline, CDR1 is MDHEN, CDR2 SYDVKM. Trimming cost V 9 bases and J 2 bases; bases outside gene matches: 3. DNA of the CDR3: TGTGCCAGTAGCGGGGGTTACACAGATACGCAGTATTTT. Protein product: CASSGGYTDTQYF.

This chain connects TRBV13 to TRBJ1-1; tentative D call: TRBD1 (5 bases). This CDR3 contains 14 residues. V was pared by 2 bases and J by 4 bases, with 11 bases between. The germline CDR1 and CDR2 sequences are PRHDT and FYEKMQ (reference sequence). CDR3 coding DNA: TGTGCCAGCAGCTTACAGGGTGTGAGCACTGAAGCTTTCTTT. Translating gives CASSLQGVSTEAFF.

This chain joins TRBV19 and TRBJ1-5, with D uncertain. The CDR3 is 15 residues long. CDR1 is LNHDA and CDR2 is SQIVND in the germline V gene (reference sequence). Trimming removed 3 bases at V and 2 bases at J, with 11 bases between. CDR3 sequence (DNA): TGTGCCAGTAGTATCGGCTCCCTTGGCAATCAGCCCCAGCATTTT. Protein product: CASSIGSLGNQPQHF.

CDR3 in amino acids: CASSVLAGGPLRNEQFF. In DNA, the CDR3 is TGTGCCAGCAGCGTACTAGCGGGGGGGCCATTGAGGAATGAGCAGTTCTTC. The chain uses TRBV9 and TRBJ2-1, with 12 positions matching TRBD2. There are 17 residues in the CDR3. CDR1 is SGDLS, CDR2 YYNGEE, per germline. Losses at the gene ends were 1 base for V and 7 bases for J; bases not matched to a gene: 9.

The gene calls are TRBV6-6 and TRBJ1-6; 7 bases are shared with TRBD1. With V trimmed by 0 bases and J by 6 bases, 5 bases remained unmatched. Germline loops: CDR1 MNHNY, CDR2 SVGAGI (reference sequence). This CDR3 region has 16 residues. The CDR3 reads CASSYSMGTANSPLHF. The CDR3 coding sequence is TGTGCCAGCAGTTACTCGATGGGGACAGCTAATTCACCCCTCCACTTT.

The chain is built from TRBV27 and TRBJ2-2; possible D gene TRBD2, 6 bases. The CDR3 extends over 15 amino acids. The germline V gene has CDR1 MNHEY and CDR2 SMNVEV (reference sequence). V lost 6 bases and J lost 4, with 15 bases in between. This CDR3 is CASSSAGGSTGELFF. As DNA, the CDR3 is TGTGCCAGCAGCTCCGCTGGGGGGAGCACCGGGGAGCTGTTTTTT.

V gene TRBV6-4 combines with J gene TRBJ2-1, with 7 bases lining up with TRBD2. The V gene's germline CDR1 is MRHNA and CDR2 SNTAGT. The CDR3 length is 13 residues. With 4 bases clipped from V and 9 bases from J, the junction kept 6 bases outside the gene matches. CDR3 protein: CASSVRAGAEQFF. The CDR3 coding sequence is TGTGCCAGCAGTGTCAGGGCGGGAGCTGAGCAGTTCTTC.

The chain uses TRBV4-1 and TRBJ2-1, with TRBD1 matching 10 bases. There are 17 residues in the CDR3. CDR1 is MGHRA, CDR2 YSYEKL, per germline. The V segment lost 2 bases and the J segment 2 bases; nucleotides outside the gene matches: 6. CDR3: CASSQFGGTGAYNEQFF. In DNA form, the CDR3 reads TGCGCCAGCAGCCAATTTGGTGGGACAGGGGCCTACAATGAGCAGTTCTTC.

In this sample, this clone turned up a few times. The chain has TRBV6-6 and TRBJ1-5; 11 bases line up with TRBD1. CDR1 is MNHNY and CDR2 is SVGAGI in the germline V gene (reference sequence). CDR3 length: 15 amino acids. Unmatched junction bases numbered 7, after V lost 6 bases and J lost 6 bases. The CDR3 DNA follows: TGTGCCAGCAGCCAGACGGGACAGGGGGGTCAGCCCCAGCATTTT. It translates to CASSQTGQGGQPQHF.

The chain couples TRBV29-1 to TRBJ1-1; 7 nucleotides align to TRBD1. CDR3 size: 13 residues. CDR1 and CDR2 from the germline V gene are SQVTM and ANQGSEA. CDR3 DNA sequence: TGCAGTAGTCAGGACAGGAGGAACACTGAAGCTTTCTTT. This codes for CSSQDRRNTEAFF.

This chain links TRBV9 with TRBJ2-3, with TRBD2 identical over 9 bases. Germline lookup yields CDR1 SGDLS and CDR2 YYNGEE. After removal of 2 bases from V and 0 bases from J, the junction contained 1 base not matched to a gene. The CDR3 runs to 15 residues. The CDR3 region is CASSVAGGSTDTQYF. CDR3 DNA sequence: TGTGCCAGCAGCGTGGCGGGGGGGAGCACAGATACGCAGTATTTT.

The chain has TRBV5-1 and TRBJ1-4, with D unclear. V was cut by 0 bases and J by 0 bases, with 6 bases left in between. Germline V gene lookup returns CDR1 SGHRS and CDR2 YFSETQ. The CDR3 has 15 residues. The CDR3 bases are TGCGCCAGCAGCTTGGGTTCTGCAACTAATGAAAAACTGTTTTTT. It encodes CASSLGSATNEKLFF. The variable domain in full, with the rest retrieved from reference TRBV5-1 and TRBJ1-4, is KAGVTQTPRYLIKTRGQQVTLSCSPISGHRSVSWYQQTPGQGLQFLFEYFSETQRNKGNFPGRFSGRQFSNSRSEMNVSTLELGDSALYLCASSLGSATNEKLFFGSGTQLSVL.

The table lists this clone with a few counts. This chain uses TRBV7-3 with TRBJ2-2; D may match TRBD1 or TRBD2 (5 bases each). The length of the CDR3 is 17 residues. The V and J ends lost 0 bases and 4 bases respectively, with 15 bases between them. CDR1 is SGHTA and CDR2 is FQGTGA in the germline V gene. The CDR3 here is CASSLTASRGRTGELFF. The CDR3 region has the DNA TGTGCCAGCAGCTTAACTGCCAGTAGGGGACGCACCGGGGAGCTGTTTTTT. The full variable domain, rest sourced from reference TRBV7-3 and TRBJ2-2, is GAGVSQTPSNKVTEKGKYVELRCDPISGHTALYWYRQSLGQGPEFLIYFQGTGAADDSGLPNDRFFAVRPEGSVSTLKIQRTERGDSAVYLCASSLTASRGRTGELFFGEGSRLTVL.

The chain has TRBV19 and TRBJ1-4, with 8 nucleotides matching TRBD1. The CDR3 length is 12 residues. Germline V lookup: CDR1 LNHDA, CDR2 SQIVND (reference sequence). J gave up 10 bases and V 5 bases, and 3 bases lay outside the gene matches. This chain's CDR3 is CASSSTGVKLFF. CDR3 nucleotides: TGTGCCAGTAGTTCGACAGGGGTAAAACTGTTTTTT.

A few counts support this clone. The rearrangement links TRBV5-4 to TRBJ1-6; 8 positions match TRBD1. Unmatched junction bases numbered 5, after V lost 3 bases and J lost 9 bases. Germline CDR1 and CDR2: SGHNT and YYREEE (reference sequence). CDR3 length equals 14 residues. This CDR3 reads CASSSGQGTSPLHF. The CDR3 coding sequence is TGTGCCAGCAGCTCTGGACAGGGCACTTCACCCCTCCACTTT.